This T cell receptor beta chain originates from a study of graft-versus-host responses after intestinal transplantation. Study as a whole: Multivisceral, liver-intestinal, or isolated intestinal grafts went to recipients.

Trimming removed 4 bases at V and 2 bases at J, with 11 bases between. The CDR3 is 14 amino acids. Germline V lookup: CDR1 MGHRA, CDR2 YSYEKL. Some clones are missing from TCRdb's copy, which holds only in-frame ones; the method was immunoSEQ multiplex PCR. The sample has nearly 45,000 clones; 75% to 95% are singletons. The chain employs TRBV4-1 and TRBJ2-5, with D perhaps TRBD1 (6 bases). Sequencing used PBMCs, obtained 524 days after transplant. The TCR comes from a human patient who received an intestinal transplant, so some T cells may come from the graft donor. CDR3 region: CASSRWTAQETQYF. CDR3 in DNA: TGCGCCAGCAGCCGCTGGACAGCACAAGAGACCCAGTACTTC.